These 8 T cell receptor beta chains share one sample of origin, sequenced in a study of OX40 agonist ivuxolimab in advanced cancers. The table came from immunoSEQ multiplex PCR; TCRdb's copy has only in-frame clones and leaves some out. The table lists more than 50,000 clones, roughly 85% of them singletons. This material consisted of CD4+ or CD8+ T cells sorted from blood, taken in a trial of the OX40 agonist ivuxolimab. These receptors were obtained from an adult with an advanced solid tumor such as melanoma, head and neck, liver or kidney cancer.

The V and J genes are TRBV11-2 and TRBJ2-7, with a weak D call TRBD1 (6 bases). Germline V gene lookup returns CDR1 SGHAT and CDR2 FQNNGV. V dropped 5 bases and J dropped 13 bases, with 18 bases sitting between them. This CDR3 has 12 residues. The CDR3: CASSPNRELPYF. CDR3 in DNA: TGTGCCAGCAGCCCCAACAGGGAACTCCCTTACTTC.

The chain has TRBV10-2 and TRBJ2-2; 8 bases line up with TRBD1. Germline V lookup: CDR1 WSHSY, CDR2 SAAADI. The CDR3 covers 15 residues. Trimming at V came to 7 bases and at J to 0 bases, leaving 4 bases not matched to a gene. The CDR3 coding sequence is TGCGCCAGCACCCGACAGGGGCCGAACACCGGGGAGCTGTTTTTT. Translating gives CASTRQGPNTGELFF.

This sequence joins TRBV4-1 and TRBJ1-6; weak D call: TRBD1 (6 bases). The CDR3 is 17 residues long. CDR1 is MGHRA and CDR2 is YSYEKL in the germline V gene. The V end lost 0 bases, the J end lost 7 bases, and 16 bases lay between the germline ends. The DNA for the CDR3 is TGCGCCAGCAGCCAAGATACGGACAGCCTATCGAATTCACCCCTCCACTTT. Protein product: CASSQDTDSLSNSPLHF.

This clone occurred a few times. This chain links TRBV1 with TRBJ1-1. TRBV1 is designated a pseudogene. This CDR3 comprises 10 residues. The CDR3 bases are TGCACCAGCAGCCTTGCGTATGCTTTCTTT. Amino acid sequence: CTSSLAYAFF.

The chain has TRBV6-6 and TRBJ2-7, with D perhaps TRBD2 (6 bases). The germline V gene has CDR1 MNHNY and CDR2 SVGAGI (reference sequence). The CDR3 covers 13 residues. V lost 4 bases and J 2 bases, leaving 9 bases between the germline ends. This chain's CDR3 is CASSSPSAYEQYF. As DNA, the CDR3 is TGTGCCAGCAGTTCCCCTAGCGCCTACGAGCAGTACTTC.

CDR3 coding DNA: TGTGCCAGCAGTGCCGGACTAGCTTACGAGCAGTACTTC. Translation: CASSAGLAYEQYF. V and J are TRBV6-1 and TRBJ2-7, with TRBD2 identical over 8 bases. CDR3 length: 13 amino acids. Germline V lookup: CDR1 MNHNS, CDR2 SASEGT. Trimming cost V 4 bases and J 4 bases; bases outside gene matches: 3.

The chain has TRBV28 and TRBJ2-1, with TRBD2 matching over 7 bases. The germline V gene encodes CDR1 MDHEN and CDR2 SYDVKM. After removal of 5 bases from V and 7 bases from J, the junction contained 11 bases not matched to a gene. The CDR3 is 15 residues long. The CDR3: CASSPRTSLFNEQFF. DNA for the CDR3: TGTGCCAGCAGTCCACGGACTAGTCTGTTTAATGAGCAGTTCTTC. Variable domain in full (rest from reference TRBV28 and TRBJ2-1): DVKVTQSSRYLVKRTGEKVFLECVQDMDHENMFWYRQDPGLGLRLIYFSYDVKMKEKGDIPEGYSVSREKKERFSLILESASTNQTSMYLCASSPRTSLFNEQFFGPGTRLTVL.

This rearrangement joins TRBV28 to TRBJ1-1; maybe TRBD1 (5 bases). Trimming shortened V by 0 bases and J by 0 bases, and 8 bases separated the two germline ends. From germline, CDR1 is MDHEN and CDR2 SYDVKM. This CDR3 is 15 amino acids long. The CDR3 region has the DNA TGTGCCAGCAGTTTATGGCCCAGGGTGAACACTGAAGCTTTCTTT. Translation gives CASSLWPRVNTEAFF.